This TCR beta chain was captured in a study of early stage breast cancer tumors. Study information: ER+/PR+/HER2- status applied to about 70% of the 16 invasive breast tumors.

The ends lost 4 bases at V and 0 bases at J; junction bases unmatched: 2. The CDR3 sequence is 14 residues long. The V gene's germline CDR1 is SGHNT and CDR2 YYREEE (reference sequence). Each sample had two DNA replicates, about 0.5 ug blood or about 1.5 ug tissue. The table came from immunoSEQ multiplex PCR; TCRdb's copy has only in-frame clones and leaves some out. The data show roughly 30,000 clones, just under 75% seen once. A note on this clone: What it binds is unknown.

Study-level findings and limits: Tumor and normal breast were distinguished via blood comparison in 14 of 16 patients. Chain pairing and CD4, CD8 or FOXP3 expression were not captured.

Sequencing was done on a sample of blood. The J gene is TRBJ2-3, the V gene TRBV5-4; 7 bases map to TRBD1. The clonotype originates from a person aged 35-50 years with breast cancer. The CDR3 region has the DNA TGTGCCAGCAGCCAGGGACAGAGCACAGATACGCAGTATTTT. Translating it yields CASSQGQSTDTQYF.